These 16 T cell receptor beta chains share one sample of origin, sequenced in a study of blood T cell repertoires in COVID-19. Method: immunoSEQ multiplex PCR; TCRdb's copy keeps in-frame clones and lacks some. In the table there are 200,000 or so clones, around 84% of which are singletons. The sample consisted of peripheral blood. These receptors all stem from a man aged 30-40 years with active or convalescent COVID-19.

The chain links TRBV7-2 to TRBJ2-4; D is perhaps TRBD2 (5 bases). The CDR3 sequence is 13 residues long. The germline V and J ends were trimmed by 2 bases and 6 bases, with 8 bases remaining between them. Germline V gene data show CDR1 as SGHTA and CDR2 as FQGNSA. CDR3 DNA sequence: TGTGCCAGCAGCTTAAACGCGGGAAACATTCAGTACTTC. Its translation: CASSLNAGNIQYF.

The gene calls are TRBV30 and TRBJ1-1; D remains unclear. V was shortened by 5 bases and J by 3 bases, with 13 bases between the two germline ends. CDR3 length equals 13 residues. The germline CDR1 and CDR2 sequences are GTSNPN and SVGIG (reference sequence). The CDR3 reads CAWGVGVHTEAFF. DNA of the CDR3: TGTGCCTGGGGGGTCGGGGTTCACACTGAAGCTTTCTTT.

J is TRBJ1-3 and V is TRBV15, with 7 bases matching TRBD1. Germline V gives CDR1 LNHNV, CDR2 YYDKDF (reference sequence). V lost 5 bases and J lost 2; bases outside the gene matches: 6. The CDR3 length is 15 residues. The CDR3 is CATSQGQATGNTIYF. The CDR3 nucleotides are TGTGCCACCAGCCAAGGACAGGCGACTGGAAACACCATATATTTT.

V is TRBV5-6 and J is TRBJ1-4; 9 positions agree with TRBD1. The germline gives CDR1 SGHDT, CDR2 YYEEEE. Trimming cost V 5 bases and J 4 bases; bases outside gene matches: 3. The CDR3 contains 14 residues. The CDR3 nucleotides are TGTGCCAGCAGGATGGGACAGGGTAATGAAAAACTGTTTTTT. It translates to CASRMGQGNEKLFF. Using reference TRBV5-6 and TRBJ1-4 for the parts outside the CDR3, the full variable domain is DAGVTQSPTHLIKTRGQQVTLRCSPKSGHDTVSWYQQALGQGPQFIFQYYEEEERQRGNFPDRFSGHQFPNYSSELNVNALLLGDSALYLCASRMGQGNEKLFFGSGTQLSVL.

The chain is built from TRBV28 and TRBJ1-5; D not resolved. In germline, CDR1 is MDHEN, CDR2 SYDVKM. V shed 2 bases and J shed 7 bases, with 3 bases lying between them. This CDR3 has 11 amino acids. The DNA for the CDR3 is TGTGCCAGCAGTTTAGAGCAGCCCCAGCATTTT. Amino acids: CASSLEQPQHF.

This clone was seen only once. V and J are TRBV12-3 or TRBV12-4 and TRBJ2-1; TRBD1 might be the D (5 bases). The V end was cut by 2 bases, the J end by 5 bases, with 7 bases between. This CDR3 is built from 13 residues. Here the CDR3 DNA reads TGTGCCAGCAGTTTAAAAGGGGACAATGAGCAGTTCTTC. Its translation: CASSLKGDNEQFF.

The chain employs TRBV6-5 and TRBJ1-2, with D uncertain. Germline V gives CDR1 MNHEY, CDR2 SVGAGI. The V end was cut by 0 bases, the J end by 8 bases, with 10 bases between. The CDR3 totals 13 residues. This chain's CDR3 is CASSYSSARGYTF. CDR3 coding DNA: TGTGCCAGCAGTTACTCATCCGCGCGGGGCTACACCTTC.

Here the CDR3 reads CASSYYAGGTSEQFF. In nucleotides, the CDR3 is TGTGCCAGCAGTTACTATGCGGGAGGCACAAGTGAGCAGTTCTTC. The chain recombines TRBV6-2 or TRBV6-3 with TRBJ2-1; 8 nucleotides align to TRBD2. The germline V gene encodes CDR1 MNHEY and CDR2 SVGEGT. The CDR3 has 15 residues. Germline trimming cut 1 base from V and 9 bases from J; bases unmatched to any gene: 8.

The V gene is TRBV7-9, the J gene TRBJ1-1, with 7 bases that match TRBD1. The germline CDR1 and CDR2 sequences are SEHNR and FQNEAQ (reference sequence). V gave up 5 bases and J gave up 1 base; unmatched junction bases: 10. This CDR3 has 16 residues. The CDR3 DNA sequence: TGTGCCAGCAGCCCTCTACAGGGGTGGGCGAACACTGAAGCTTTCTTT. Encoded protein: CASSPLQGWANTEAFF.

This clone was found once. CDR3 amino acids: CASSVGATTYEQYV. DNA for the CDR3: TGTGCCAGCAGCGTAGGGGCGACTACCTACGAGCAGTACGTC. This chain joins TRBV9 and TRBJ2-7; TRBD2 might be the D (5 bases). Between the trimmed V and J ends, which lost 0 bases and 2 bases, there was a span of 9 bases. Germline V gene sequence: CDR1 SGDLS, CDR2 YYNGEE. CDR3 length: 14 residues.

This clone is a singleton in its sample. The chain joins TRBV7-9 to TRBJ1-6; the D gene is possibly TRBD1 (5 bases). The CDR3 extends over 17 amino acids. V was shortened by 7 bases and J by 5 bases, with 21 bases between the two germline ends. CDR1 and CDR2 from the germline V gene are SEHNR and FQNEAQ (reference sequence). CDR3 sequence (DNA): TGTGCCAGCAACAACCTCGGGAGAGGGACCGATAATTCACCCCTCCACTTT. Residues: CASNNLGRGTDNSPLHF.

The CDR3 DNA sequence: TGTGCCAGCAGTGAGAAGGGAACCAGGGGAGCTGGCTACACCTTC. This translates into CASSEKGTRGAGYTF. J is TRBJ1-2 and V is TRBV25-1; weak D call: TRBD1 (6 bases). This CDR3 spans 15 amino acids. Trimming cost V 3 bases and J 7 bases, with 18 bases left between them. Germline V gene lookup returns CDR1 MGHDK and CDR2 SYGVNS.

The V and J genes are TRBV9 and TRBJ2-7; 8 nucleotides match TRBD1. Unmatched junction bases numbered 9, after V lost 4 bases and J lost 3 bases. This CDR3 comprises 15 residues. Looked up from germline, CDR1 is SGDLS and CDR2 is YYNGEE. The CDR3 protein is CASSLGTGEVYEQYF. The CDR3 nucleotides read TGTGCCAGCAGCCTAGGGACAGGTGAAGTCTACGAGCAGTACTTC.

The chain uses TRBV7-2 and TRBJ2-3, with 12 bases aligning to TRBD2. Germline CDR1 reads SGHTA; CDR2 reads FQGNSA. The CDR3 loop spans 19 amino acids. With 4 bases clipped from V and 0 bases from J, the junction kept 11 bases outside the gene matches. The CDR3: CASSSELAGGPRSTDTQYF. CDR3 sequence (DNA): TGTGCCAGCAGCTCAGAACTAGCGGGGGGCCCCCGTAGCACAGATACGCAGTATTTT.

The rearrangement links TRBV19 to TRBJ1-1; D perhaps matches TRBD1 (5 bases). Germline CDR1 is LNHDA and CDR2 is SQIVND (reference sequence). V was cut by 5 bases and J by 0 bases, with 16 bases left in between. This CDR3 is 16 amino acids long. CDR3 bases: TGTGCCAGTAGTGTCCCGCCAGGGCCTATGAACACTGAAGCTTTCTTT. The encoded protein is CASSVPPGPMNTEAFF.

The V gene is TRBV5-1, the J gene TRBJ1-1; D ambiguous. The CDR3 totals 15 residues. CDR1 SGHRS and CDR2 YFSETQ come from the germline V gene. V shed 1 base and J shed 0 bases, with 10 bases lying between them. CDR3 sequence: CASSLRRGLNTEAFF. CDR3 nucleotides: TGCGCCAGCAGCTTGCGGAGAGGCCTGAACACTGAAGCTTTCTTT.